The 3 T cell receptor beta chains in this list originate from one sample, sequenced in a study of CD8+CD57+ T cells in acquired aplastic anemia. For CDR3 and TCR beta VDJ profiling, genomic DNA was the template used. TCRdb fed the reads into MiXCR, producing one record per CDR3 protein. The sample records 150,000 to 200,000 distinct CDR3 sequences, 40% to 55% being singletons. What was sequenced was sorted CD4+, CD8+, or CD8+CD57+ T cells (not recorded which) from PBMCs. Receptor source: a human donor in good health.

This clonotype was seen only once. The chain recombines TRBV12-3 or TRBV12-4 with TRBJ2-2; D remains unclear. Trimming left V 3 bases short and J 0 bases short, with 8 bases between. This CDR3 is built from 15 residues. The DNA of the CDR3 is TGTGCCAGCAGTTTCCTCAGCGCGAACACCGGGGAGCTGTTTTTT. This translates into CASSFLSANTGELFF.

This clonotype was counted a few times. V is TRBV30 and J is TRBJ2-2, with D possibly matching TRBD2 (6 bases). There are 15 residues in the CDR3. Germline-derived CDR1 and CDR2 are GTSNPN and SVGIG (reference sequence). V was clipped by 5 bases and J by 0 bases, with 13 bases between them. The CDR3 region is CAWRTGATNTGELFF. For the CDR3, the DNA is TGTGCCTGGCGAACGGGAGCGACGAACACCGGGGAGCTGTTTTTT.

The V call is TRBV7-2, the J call TRBJ1-1; no definite D call. Germline CDR1 reads SGHTA; CDR2 reads FQGNSA. The CDR3 covers 14 residues. The V gene lost 4 bases and the J gene lost 6 bases, with 15 bases spanning the gap. The DNA of the CDR3 is TGTGCCAGCAGCTCACAATGGAGGATGGCTGAAGCTTTCTTT. Translation: CASSSQWRMAEAFF.